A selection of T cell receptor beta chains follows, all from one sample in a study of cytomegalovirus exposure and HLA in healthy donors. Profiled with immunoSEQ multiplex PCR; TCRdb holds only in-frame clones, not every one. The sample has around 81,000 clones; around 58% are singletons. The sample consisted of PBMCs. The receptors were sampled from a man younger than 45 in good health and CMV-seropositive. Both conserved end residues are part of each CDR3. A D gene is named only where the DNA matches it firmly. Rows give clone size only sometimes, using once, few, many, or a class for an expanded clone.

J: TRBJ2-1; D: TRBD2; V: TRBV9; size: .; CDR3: CASSVGGGNEQFF; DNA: TGTGCCAGCAGCGTAGGCGGGGGGAATGAGCAGTTCTTC
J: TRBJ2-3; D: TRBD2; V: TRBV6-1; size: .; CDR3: CASSGGVVDTQYF; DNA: TGTGCCAGCAGCGGGGGGGTGGTAGATACGCAGTATTTT
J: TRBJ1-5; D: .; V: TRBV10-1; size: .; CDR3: CASSEEGNQPQHF; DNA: TGCGCCAGCAGTGAAGAGGGTAATCAGCCCCAGCATTTT
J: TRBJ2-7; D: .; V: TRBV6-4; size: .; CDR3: CASSDSRESSYEQYF; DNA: TGTGCCAGCAGTGACTCTCGGGAGAGCTCCTACGAGCAGTACTTC
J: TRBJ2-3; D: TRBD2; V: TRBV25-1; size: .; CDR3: CASSEYVRASGRTDTQYF; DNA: TGTGCCAGCAGTGAATATGTCAGGGCTAGCGGGAGGACAGATACGCAGTATTTT
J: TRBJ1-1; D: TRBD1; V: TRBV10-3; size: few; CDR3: CAISDTGTGEETEAFF; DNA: TGTGCCATCAGTGACACCGGGACAGGGGAAGAAACTGAAGCTTTCTTT
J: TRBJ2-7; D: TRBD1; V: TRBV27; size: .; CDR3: CASSPGPGTETYEQYF; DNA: TGTGCCAGCAGTCCCGGGCCCGGGACAGAGACCTACGAGCAGTACTTC
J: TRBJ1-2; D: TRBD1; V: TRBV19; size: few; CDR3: CASSIDRENYGYTF; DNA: TGTGCCAGTAGTATCGACAGGGAGAACTATGGCTACACCTTC
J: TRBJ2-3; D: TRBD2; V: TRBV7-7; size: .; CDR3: CASSTGTSGISTDTQYF; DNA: TGTGCTAGCAGCACTGGGACTAGCGGGATTAGCACAGATACGCAGTATTTT
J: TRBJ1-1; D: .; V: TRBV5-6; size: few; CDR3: CASSLFVPNTEAFF; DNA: TGTGCCAGCAGCTTGTTCGTCCCGAACACTGAAGCTTTCTTT
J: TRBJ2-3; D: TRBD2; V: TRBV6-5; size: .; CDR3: CASSYVGGSAIDTQYF; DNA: TGTGCCAGCAGTTACGTAGGCGGGAGTGCGATAGATACGCAGTATTTT
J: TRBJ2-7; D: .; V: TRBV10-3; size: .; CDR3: CAISPAYEQYF; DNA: TGTGCCATCTCTCCGGCCTACGAGCAGTACTTC
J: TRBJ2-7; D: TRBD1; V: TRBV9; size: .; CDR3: CASSVGWDRRYEQYF; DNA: TGTGCCAGCAGCGTAGGTTGGGACAGGAGATACGAGCAGTACTTC
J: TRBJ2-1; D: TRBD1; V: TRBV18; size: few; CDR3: CASSRGQDNEQFF; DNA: TGTGCCAGCTCACGGGGACAGGACAATGAGCAGTTCTTC
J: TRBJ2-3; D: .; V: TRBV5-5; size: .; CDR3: CASSRHSTSSTDTQYF; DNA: TGTGCCAGCAGCCGACATTCCACCTCTAGCACAGATACGCAGTATTTT
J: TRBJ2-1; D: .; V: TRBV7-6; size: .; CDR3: CASSLGAGIEQFF; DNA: TGTGCCAGCAGCTTAGGGGCCGGGATTGAGCAGTTCTTC
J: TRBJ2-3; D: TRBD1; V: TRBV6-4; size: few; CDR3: CASSDGQGADTQYF; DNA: TGTGCCAGCAGTGACGGACAGGGGGCAGATACGCAGTATTTT
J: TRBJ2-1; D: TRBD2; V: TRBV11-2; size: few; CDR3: CASSRNAGTTNNEQFF; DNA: TGTGCCAGCAGCCGAAACGCCGGGACTACTAACAATGAGCAGTTCTTC
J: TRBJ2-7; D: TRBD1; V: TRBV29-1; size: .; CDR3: CSVVTGNSEQYF; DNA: TGCAGCGTTGTGACAGGGAATAGCGAGCAGTACTTC
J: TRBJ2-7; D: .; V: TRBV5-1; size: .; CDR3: CASSLTPAYEQYF; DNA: TGCGCCAGCAGCTTGACCCCAGCCTACGAGCAGTACTTC
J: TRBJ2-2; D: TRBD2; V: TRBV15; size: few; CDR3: CATSRGLAGNTGELFF; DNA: TGTGCCACCAGCAGAGGACTAGCGGGAAACACCGGGGAGCTGTTTTTT
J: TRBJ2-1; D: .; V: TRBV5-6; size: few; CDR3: CASSYGLKLHEQFF; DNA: TGTGCCAGCAGCTATGGACTAAAATTACATGAGCAGTTCTTC
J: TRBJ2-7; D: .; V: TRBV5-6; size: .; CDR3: CASSYWGPYEQYF; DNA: TGTGCCAGCAGCTACTGGGGGCCCTACGAGCAGTACTTC
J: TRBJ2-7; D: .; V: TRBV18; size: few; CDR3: CASSPRVDNEQYF; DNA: TGTGCCAGCTCACCGAGGGTGGATAACGAGCAGTACTTC
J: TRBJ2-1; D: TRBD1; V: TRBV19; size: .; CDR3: CASSLGQGAPKGEQFF; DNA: TGTGCCAGTAGCCTGGGACAGGGGGCGCCCAAAGGTGAGCAGTTCTTC
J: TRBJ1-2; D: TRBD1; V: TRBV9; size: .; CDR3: CASSGPGQGYGYTF; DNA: TGTGCCAGCAGTGGTCCGGGACAGGGCTATGGCTACACCTTC
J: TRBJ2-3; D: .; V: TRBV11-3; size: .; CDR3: CASTTPGQDTQYF; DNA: TGTGCCAGCACCACACCGGGACAAGATACGCAGTATTTT
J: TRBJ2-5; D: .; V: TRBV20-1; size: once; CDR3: CSARREETQYF; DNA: TGCAGTGCTAGGAGGGAAGAGACCCAGTACTTC
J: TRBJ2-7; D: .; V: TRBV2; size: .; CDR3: CASSEIRNGEQYF; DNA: TGTGCCAGCAGTGAGATTCGAAACGGGGAGCAGTACTTC